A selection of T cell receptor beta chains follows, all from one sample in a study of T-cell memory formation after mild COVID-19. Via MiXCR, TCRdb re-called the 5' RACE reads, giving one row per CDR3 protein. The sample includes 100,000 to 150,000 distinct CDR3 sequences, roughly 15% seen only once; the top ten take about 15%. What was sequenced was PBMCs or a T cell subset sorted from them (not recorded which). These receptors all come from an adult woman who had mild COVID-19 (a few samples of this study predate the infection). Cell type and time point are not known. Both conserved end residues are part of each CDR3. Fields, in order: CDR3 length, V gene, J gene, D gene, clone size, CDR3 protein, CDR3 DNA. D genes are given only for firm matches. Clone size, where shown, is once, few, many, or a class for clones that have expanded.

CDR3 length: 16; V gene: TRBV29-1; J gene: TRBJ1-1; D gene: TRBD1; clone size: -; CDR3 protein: CSVDSRGRHLGTEAFF; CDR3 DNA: TGCAGCGTTGATTCAAGGGGGCGGCATCTCGGCACTGAAGCTTTCTTT
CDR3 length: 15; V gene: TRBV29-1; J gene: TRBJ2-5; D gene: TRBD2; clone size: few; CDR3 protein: CSVEEGLVDMETQYF; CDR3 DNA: TGCAGCGTTGAAGAAGGACTAGTAGACATGGAGACCCAGTACTTC
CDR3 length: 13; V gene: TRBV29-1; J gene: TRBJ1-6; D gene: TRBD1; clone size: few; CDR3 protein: CSARGQGNSPLHF; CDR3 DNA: TGCAGCGCCAGGGGACAGGGAAATTCACCCCTCCACTTT
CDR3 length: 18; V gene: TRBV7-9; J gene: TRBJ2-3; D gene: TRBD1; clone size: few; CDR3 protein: CASSTRDRGLSGTDTQYF; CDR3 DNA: TGTGCCAGCAGCACCCGGGACAGGGGGCTGTCGGGCACAGATACGCAGTATTTT
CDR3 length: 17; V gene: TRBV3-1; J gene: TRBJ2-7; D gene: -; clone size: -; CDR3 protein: CASSQGDEGALSYEQYF; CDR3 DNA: TGTGCCAGCAGCCAAGGAGATGAAGGGGCCCTCTCCTACGAGCAGTACTTC
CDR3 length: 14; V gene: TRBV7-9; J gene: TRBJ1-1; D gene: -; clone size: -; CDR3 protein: CASSPQSRDTEAFF; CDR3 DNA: TGTGCCAGCAGCCCACAGTCGAGGGACACTGAAGCTTTCTTT
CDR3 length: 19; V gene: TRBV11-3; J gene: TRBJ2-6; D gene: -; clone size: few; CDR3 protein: CASSLALRGSPSGANVLTF; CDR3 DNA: TGTGCCAGCAGCTTAGCTCTTCGAGGATCCCCGTCTGGGGCCAACGTCCTGACTTTC
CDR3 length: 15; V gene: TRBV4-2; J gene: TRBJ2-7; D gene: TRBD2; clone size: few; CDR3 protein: CASSTRTSGSYEQYF; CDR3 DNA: TGTGCCAGCAGCACAAGGACTAGCGGGTCTTACGAGCAGTACTTC
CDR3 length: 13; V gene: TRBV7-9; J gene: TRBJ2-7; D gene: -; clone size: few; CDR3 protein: CASSLNLYTEQYF; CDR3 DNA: TGTGCCAGCAGCTTGAACTTATACACCGAGCAGTACTTC
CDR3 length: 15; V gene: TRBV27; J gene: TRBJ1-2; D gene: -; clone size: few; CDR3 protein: CASSLFPPRNYGYTF; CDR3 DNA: TGTGCCAGCAGTTTATTCCCGCCTAGGAACTATGGCTACACCTTC
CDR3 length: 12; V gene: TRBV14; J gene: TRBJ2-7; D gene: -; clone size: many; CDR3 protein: CASSGWTTEQYF; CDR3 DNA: TGTGCCAGCAGCGGGTGGACAACCGAGCAGTACTTC
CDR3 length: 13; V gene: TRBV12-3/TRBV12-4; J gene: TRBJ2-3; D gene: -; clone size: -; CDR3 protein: CASSWGGPDTQYF; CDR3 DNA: TGTGCCAGCAGTTGGGGGGGGCCAGATACGCAGTATTTT
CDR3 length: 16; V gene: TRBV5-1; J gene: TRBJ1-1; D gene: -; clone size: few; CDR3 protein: CASSLGAGALNTEAFF; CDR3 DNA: TGCGCCAGCAGCTTGGGTGCCGGGGCCCTGAACACTGAAGCTTTCTTT
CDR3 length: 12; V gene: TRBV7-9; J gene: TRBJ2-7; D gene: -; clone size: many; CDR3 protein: CASSTNRGEQYF; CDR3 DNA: TGTGCCAGCAGCACCAACCGGGGCGAGCAGTACTTC
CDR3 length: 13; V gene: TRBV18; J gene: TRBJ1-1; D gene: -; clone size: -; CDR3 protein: CASSPPGNTEAFF; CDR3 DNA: TGTGCCAGCTCACCGCCAGGGAACACTGAAGCTTTCTTT
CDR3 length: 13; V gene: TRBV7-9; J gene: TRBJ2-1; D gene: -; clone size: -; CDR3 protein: CASRDRDHNEQFF; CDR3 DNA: TGTGCCAGCAGGGACCGGGACCACAATGAGCAGTTCTTC
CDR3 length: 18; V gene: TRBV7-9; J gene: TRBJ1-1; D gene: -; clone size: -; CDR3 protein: CASSLAHSRAGSNTEAFF; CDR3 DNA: TGTGCCAGCAGCTTAGCGCATAGTCGGGCAGGCTCGAACACTGAAGCTTTCTTT
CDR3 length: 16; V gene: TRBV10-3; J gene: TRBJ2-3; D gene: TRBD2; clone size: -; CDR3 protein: CAIKPGLAGLTDTQYF; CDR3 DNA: TGTGCCATCAAGCCGGGACTAGCGGGGCTCACAGATACGCAGTATTTT
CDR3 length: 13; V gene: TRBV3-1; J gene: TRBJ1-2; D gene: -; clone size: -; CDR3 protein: CASSQQGNYGYTF; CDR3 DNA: TGTGCCAGCAGCCAACAGGGTAACTATGGCTACACCTTC
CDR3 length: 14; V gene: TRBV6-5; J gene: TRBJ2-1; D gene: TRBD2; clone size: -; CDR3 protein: CASSLQRGGSEQFF; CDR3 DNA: TGTGCCAGCAGTTTGCAGCGGGGTGGGAGTGAGCAGTTCTTC
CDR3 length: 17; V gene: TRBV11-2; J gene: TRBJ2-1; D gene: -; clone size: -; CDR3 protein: CASSLLTGTFSYNEQFF; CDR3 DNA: TGTGCCAGCAGCTTACTGACCGGGACTTTCTCCTACAATGAGCAGTTCTTC
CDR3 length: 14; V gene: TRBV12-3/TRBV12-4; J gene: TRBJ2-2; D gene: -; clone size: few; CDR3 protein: CASSLGREPGELFF; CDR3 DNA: TGTGCCAGCAGTTTAGGCAGGGAGCCCGGGGAGCTGTTTTTT
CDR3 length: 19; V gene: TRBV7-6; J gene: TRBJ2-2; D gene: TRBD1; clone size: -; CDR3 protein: CASSLAAGQGASNTGELFF; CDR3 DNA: TGTGCCAGCAGTCTGGCGGCGGGGCAGGGGGCCTCGAACACCGGGGAGCTGTTTTTT
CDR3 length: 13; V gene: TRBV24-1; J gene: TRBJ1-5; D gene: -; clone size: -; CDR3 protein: CATSDRGSQPQHF; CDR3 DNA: TGTGCCACCAGTGATAGGGGGTCTCAGCCCCAGCATTTT
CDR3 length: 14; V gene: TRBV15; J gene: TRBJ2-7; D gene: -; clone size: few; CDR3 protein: CATSSGRTAYEQYF; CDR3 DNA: TGTGCCACCAGCAGTGGACGGACGGCCTACGAGCAGTACTTC
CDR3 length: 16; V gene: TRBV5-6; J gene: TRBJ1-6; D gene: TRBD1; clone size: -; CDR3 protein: CASSLPTGEDNSPLHF; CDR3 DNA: TGTGCCAGCAGCTTGCCGACAGGGGAAGATAATTCACCCCTCCACTTT
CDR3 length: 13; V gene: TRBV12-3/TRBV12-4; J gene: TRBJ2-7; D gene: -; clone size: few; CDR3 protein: CASSFAGTYEQYF; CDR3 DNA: TGTGCCAGCAGTTTCGCGGGAACCTACGAGCAGTACTTC
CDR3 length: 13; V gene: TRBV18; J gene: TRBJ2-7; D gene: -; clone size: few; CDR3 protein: CASSPGPPYEQYF; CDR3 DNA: TGTGCCAGCTCACCCGGGCCGCCTTACGAGCAGTACTTC
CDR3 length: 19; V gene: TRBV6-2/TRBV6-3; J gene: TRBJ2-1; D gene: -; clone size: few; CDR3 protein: CASSRPAVDSTRVTIEQFF; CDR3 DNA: TGTGCCAGCAGTCGGCCCGCCGTCGACAGCACCAGGGTAACAATTGAGCAGTTCTTC
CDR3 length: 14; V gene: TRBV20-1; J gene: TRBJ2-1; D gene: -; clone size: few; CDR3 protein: CSARGREGYNEQFF; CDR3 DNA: TGCAGTGCTAGAGGTCGTGAAGGCTACAATGAGCAGTTCTTC
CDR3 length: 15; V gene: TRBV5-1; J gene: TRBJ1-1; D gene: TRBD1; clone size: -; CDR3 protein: CASSGTGMQNTEAFF; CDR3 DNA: TGCGCCAGCAGCGGGACAGGGATGCAGAACACTGAAGCTTTCTTT
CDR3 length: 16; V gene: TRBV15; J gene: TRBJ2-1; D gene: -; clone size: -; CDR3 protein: CATSRALGQTDNEQFF; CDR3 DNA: TGTGCCACCAGCAGAGCCCTTGGACAGACAGACAATGAGCAGTTCTTC
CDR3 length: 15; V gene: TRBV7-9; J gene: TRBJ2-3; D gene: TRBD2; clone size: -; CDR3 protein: CASSLYSGATDTQYF; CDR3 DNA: TGTGCCAGCAGCTTATACAGCGGGGCTACAGATACGCAGTATTTT
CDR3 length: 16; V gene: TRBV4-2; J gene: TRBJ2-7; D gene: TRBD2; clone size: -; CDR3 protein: CASSQDRLAGASEQYF; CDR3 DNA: TGTGCCAGCAGCCAAGATCGCCTAGCGGGAGCAAGCGAGCAGTACTTC
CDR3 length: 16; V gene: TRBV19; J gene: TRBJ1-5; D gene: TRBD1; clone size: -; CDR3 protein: CASSTLGQASNQPQHF; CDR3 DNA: TGTGCCAGTAGTACCCTAGGACAGGCTAGCAATCAGCCCCAGCATTTT
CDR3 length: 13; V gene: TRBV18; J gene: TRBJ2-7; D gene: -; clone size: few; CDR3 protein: CASSPRQNYEQYF; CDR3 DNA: TGTGCCAGCTCACCACGACAGAACTACGAGCAGTACTTC
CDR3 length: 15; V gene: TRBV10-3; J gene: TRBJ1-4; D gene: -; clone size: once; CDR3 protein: CAISRTGTKEEKLFF; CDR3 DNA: TGTGCCATCAGTCGCACCGGGACCAAGGAGGAAAAACTGTTTTTT
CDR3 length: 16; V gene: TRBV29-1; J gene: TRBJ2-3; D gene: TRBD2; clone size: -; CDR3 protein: CSVGSGLAGATDTQYF; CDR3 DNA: TGCAGCGTTGGTTCGGGACTAGCGGGAGCGACAGATACGCAGTATTTT
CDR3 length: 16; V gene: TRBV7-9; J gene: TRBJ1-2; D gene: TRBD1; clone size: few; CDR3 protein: CASSLALGQGLGGYTF; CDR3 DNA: TGTGCCAGCAGCTTAGCGCTGGGACAGGGATTGGGCGGCTACACCTTC
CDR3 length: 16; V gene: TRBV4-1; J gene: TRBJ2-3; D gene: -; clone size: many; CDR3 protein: CASSQTIPSWGDTQYF; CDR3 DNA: TGCGCCAGCAGCCAAACCATCCCGTCGTGGGGAGATACGCAGTATTTT
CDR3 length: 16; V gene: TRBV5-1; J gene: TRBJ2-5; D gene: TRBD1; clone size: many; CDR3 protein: CASSSTRQGSTETQYF; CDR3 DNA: TGCGCCAGCAGCTCTACCCGACAGGGGAGCACAGAGACCCAGTACTTC